These T cell receptor beta chains were read from a single sample in a study of CD8 T cells in Susac syndrome. In TCRdb, the immunoSEQ multiplex PCR reads were re-called with MiXCR into one record per CDR3 protein. The table records tens of thousands of distinct CDR3 sequences, roughly nine tenths of them present only once. Sequenced material: CD8+ T cells from PBMCs. These receptors originate from a human donor with multiple sclerosis. Both conserved end residues are part of each CDR3. D genes are given only for firm matches. Not all rows give a size; the values are once, few, many and, for expanded clones, a class.

V gene: TRBV7-9
J gene: TRBJ2-5
D gene: TRBD1
CDR3 length: 14
clone size: -
CDR3 DNA: TGTGCCAGCAGCTTAATAGGGGGCACGGAGACCCAGTACTTC
CDR3 protein: CASSLIGGTETQYF

V gene: TRBV5-1
J gene: TRBJ1-2
D gene: -
CDR3 length: 13
clone size: -
CDR3 DNA: TGCGCCAGCAGCTTCGGGGGGAATGAAGGCTACACCTTC
CDR3 protein: CASSFGGNEGYTF

V gene: TRBV12-3/TRBV12-4
J gene: TRBJ1-4
D gene: -
CDR3 length: 14
clone size: -
CDR3 DNA: TGTGCCAGCAGTTCGACGGCAACTAATGAAAAACTGTTTTTT
CDR3 protein: CASSSTATNEKLFF

V gene: TRBV20-1
J gene: TRBJ1-1
D gene: -
CDR3 length: 13
clone size: -
CDR3 DNA: TGCAGTGCTAGGAGGGAAGGAGACACTGAAGCTTTCTTT
CDR3 protein: CSARREGDTEAFF

V gene: TRBV9
J gene: TRBJ1-1
D gene: TRBD1
CDR3 length: 16
clone size: -
CDR3 DNA: TGTGCCAGCAGCGTAGATGTCAGGGGGCAGCATGTTGAAGCTTTCTTT
CDR3 protein: CASSVDVRGQHVEAFF

V gene: TRBV11-2
J gene: TRBJ2-7
D gene: -
CDR3 length: 12
clone size: -
CDR3 DNA: TGTGCCAGCAGCTTAGATCTTGACGAGCAGTACTTC
CDR3 protein: CASSLDLDEQYF

V gene: TRBV4-3
J gene: TRBJ2-3
D gene: -
CDR3 length: 19
clone size: -
CDR3 DNA: TGCGCCAGCAGCCAAGCCCCTCTCTCGGAGTTGAAAAAAAAAGATACGCAGTATTTT
CDR3 protein: CASSQAPLSELKKKDTQYF

V gene: TRBV11-2
J gene: TRBJ2-7
D gene: TRBD1
CDR3 length: 15
clone size: -
CDR3 DNA: TGTGCCAGCAGCTTAATCCCCAGGGGGTCCTACGAGCAGTACTTC
CDR3 protein: CASSLIPRGSYEQYF

V gene: TRBV5-1
J gene: TRBJ1-1
D gene: -
CDR3 length: 14
clone size: -
CDR3 DNA: TGCGCCAGCAGCTTGGAACTGACGAACACTGAAGCTTTCTTT
CDR3 protein: CASSLELTNTEAFF

V gene: TRBV7-6
J gene: TRBJ1-1
D gene: -
CDR3 length: 14
clone size: -
CDR3 DNA: TGTGCCAGCAGCTTAGTCCCCACGAACACTGAAGCTTTCTTT
CDR3 protein: CASSLVPTNTEAFF

V gene: TRBV30
J gene: TRBJ2-7
D gene: TRBD1
CDR3 length: 13
clone size: once
CDR3 DNA: TGTGCCTGGAGGGGCACAGGGGAGTACGAGCAGTACTTC
CDR3 protein: CAWRGTGEYEQYF

V gene: TRBV2
J gene: TRBJ1-2
D gene: -
CDR3 length: 16
clone size: -
CDR3 DNA: TGTGCCAGCAGTGAAGCCCTCCCCGACAGTGTGGATGGCTACACCTTC
CDR3 protein: CASSEALPDSVDGYTF

V gene: TRBV6-1
J gene: TRBJ2-3
D gene: -
CDR3 length: 11
clone size: few
CDR3 DNA: TGTGCCAGCTACTCCCTAGATACGCAGTATTTT
CDR3 protein: CASYSLDTQYF

V gene: TRBV12-3/TRBV12-4
J gene: TRBJ2-1
D gene: -
CDR3 length: 13
clone size: -
CDR3 DNA: TGTGCCAGCAGTTCCGGGATCCGCAATGAGCAGTTCTTC
CDR3 protein: CASSSGIRNEQFF

V gene: TRBV6-2/TRBV6-3
J gene: TRBJ2-7
D gene: TRBD2
CDR3 length: 14
clone size: -
CDR3 DNA: TGTGCCACCGCTAGCGGGGGGAATCCCTACGAGCAGTACTTC
CDR3 protein: CATASGGNPYEQYF

V gene: TRBV27
J gene: TRBJ2-1
D gene: -
CDR3 length: 15
clone size: -
CDR3 DNA: TGTGCCAGCAGTTCCTTATTGGGGGAATACAATGAGCAGTTCTTC
CDR3 protein: CASSSLLGEYNEQFF

V gene: TRBV5-1
J gene: TRBJ1-4
D gene: -
CDR3 length: 15
clone size: -
CDR3 DNA: TGCGCCAGCAGCCCCGAGGGAGCGGGTAATGAAAAACTGTTTTTT
CDR3 protein: CASSPEGAGNEKLFF

V gene: TRBV5-4
J gene: TRBJ2-7
D gene: -
CDR3 length: 12
clone size: -
CDR3 DNA: TGTGCCAGCAGCTTGTTCAGCTACGAGCAGTACTTC
CDR3 protein: CASSLFSYEQYF

V gene: TRBV2
J gene: TRBJ1-2
D gene: TRBD1
CDR3 length: 16
clone size: -
CDR3 DNA: TGTGCCAGCAGTGAAGCGACAGGGACGGACCTCTATGGCTACACCTTC
CDR3 protein: CASSEATGTDLYGYTF

V gene: TRBV2
J gene: TRBJ1-1
D gene: -
CDR3 length: 11
clone size: -
CDR3 DNA: TGTGCCAGCAGGAAGACCCCTGAAGCTTTCTTT
CDR3 protein: CASRKTPEAFF

V gene: TRBV2
J gene: TRBJ1-1
D gene: -
CDR3 length: 12
clone size: -
CDR3 DNA: TGTGCCAGAACAGGGATGAACACTGAAGCTTTCTTT
CDR3 protein: CARTGMNTEAFF

V gene: TRBV19
J gene: TRBJ2-2
D gene: -
CDR3 length: 15
clone size: once
CDR3 DNA: TGTGCCAGTAGTATAGATGTGGGGTACACCGGGGAGCTGTTTTTT
CDR3 protein: CASSIDVGYTGELFF

V gene: TRBV3-1
J gene: TRBJ1-1
D gene: -
CDR3 length: 16
clone size: -
CDR3 DNA: TGTGCCAGCACCCAAATGGGGGATAGGGCGAACACTGAAGCTTTCTTT
CDR3 protein: CASTQMGDRANTEAFF

V gene: TRBV13
J gene: TRBJ2-3
D gene: -
CDR3 length: 15
clone size: -
CDR3 DNA: TGTGCCAGCAGCTTGACAGGATTGGACACAGATACGCAGTATTTT
CDR3 protein: CASSLTGLDTDTQYF

V gene: TRBV27
J gene: TRBJ2-1
D gene: TRBD1
CDR3 length: 16
clone size: -
CDR3 DNA: TGTGCCAGCAGTCCGTCGACAGGGGGAAGTTACAATGAGCAGTTCTTC
CDR3 protein: CASSPSTGGSYNEQFF

V gene: TRBV29-1
J gene: TRBJ2-5
D gene: TRBD2
CDR3 length: 16
clone size: -
CDR3 DNA: TGCAGCGTTGATCGGGAGGGGACTAGCGGACAAGAGACCCAGTACTTC
CDR3 protein: CSVDREGTSGQETQYF

V gene: TRBV18
J gene: TRBJ2-7
D gene: -
CDR3 length: 13
clone size: once
CDR3 DNA: TGTGCCAGCTCACCATCTCAGGGCAACGAGCAGTACTTC
CDR3 protein: CASSPSQGNEQYF

V gene: TRBV5-1
J gene: TRBJ2-1
D gene: -
CDR3 length: 16
clone size: -
CDR3 DNA: TGCGCCAGCAGCCCCATTGATCTAGGCTCCTACAATGAGCAGTTCTTC
CDR3 protein: CASSPIDLGSYNEQFF

V gene: TRBV12-3/TRBV12-4
J gene: TRBJ2-2
D gene: TRBD1
CDR3 length: 14
clone size: once
CDR3 DNA: TGTGCCAGCGCCCAGGGGGCGAACACCGGGGAGCTGTTTTTT
CDR3 protein: CASAQGANTGELFF

V gene: TRBV12-3/TRBV12-4
J gene: TRBJ2-2
D gene: TRBD1
CDR3 length: 16
clone size: -
CDR3 DNA: TGTGCCAGCAGTTCTCCCGGGACAGGGTTTGCCGGGGAGCTGTTTTTT
CDR3 protein: CASSSPGTGFAGELFF

V gene: TRBV18
J gene: TRBJ2-5
D gene: -
CDR3 length: 14
clone size: -
CDR3 DNA: TGTGCCAGCTCACCTGAGGACAGTCAAGAGACCCAGTACTTC
CDR3 protein: CASSPEDSQETQYF

V gene: TRBV4-3
J gene: TRBJ1-5
D gene: TRBD1
CDR3 length: 16
clone size: -
CDR3 DNA: TGCGCCAGCAGCCAATACCGGGACAGGACCAATCAGCCCCAGCATTTT
CDR3 protein: CASSQYRDRTNQPQHF

V gene: TRBV7-8
J gene: TRBJ2-1
D gene: -
CDR3 length: 15
clone size: -
CDR3 DNA: TGTGCCAGCAGCGAGGACTACGGGGCGTACAATGAGCAGTTCTTC
CDR3 protein: CASSEDYGAYNEQFF

V gene: TRBV4-1
J gene: TRBJ2-5
D gene: -
CDR3 length: 16
clone size: -
CDR3 DNA: TGCGCCAGCAGCATAGCCCCGGGGGGCCAGAAGGAGACCCAGTACTTC
CDR3 protein: CASSIAPGGQKETQYF

V gene: TRBV28
J gene: TRBJ1-5
D gene: TRBD1
CDR3 length: 17
clone size: -
CDR3 DNA: TGTGCCAGCAGTTTACCCTACGGACAGGGCAGGGATCAGCCCCAGCATTTT
CDR3 protein: CASSLPYGQGRDQPQHF

V gene: TRBV20-1
J gene: TRBJ2-7
D gene: -
CDR3 length: 15
clone size: -
CDR3 DNA: TGCAGTGCTAGAGGGGGGGCAGGAGACTCCTACGAGCAGTACTTC
CDR3 protein: CSARGGAGDSYEQYF

V gene: TRBV20-1
J gene: TRBJ2-7
D gene: -
CDR3 length: 12
clone size: -
CDR3 DNA: TGCAGTGCTAGAGTTGGGTCCTACGAGCAGTACTTC
CDR3 protein: CSARVGSYEQYF

V gene: TRBV28
J gene: TRBJ1-3
D gene: TRBD1
CDR3 length: 16
clone size: -
CDR3 DNA: TGTGCCAGCGGACCCCAGGGGGCACTCGACGGAAACACCATATATTTT
CDR3 protein: CASGPQGALDGNTIYF

V gene: TRBV10-3
J gene: TRBJ1-2
D gene: -
CDR3 length: 13
clone size: once
CDR3 DNA: TGTGCCATCAGTGCCGAGGATAACTATGGCTACACCTTC
CDR3 protein: CAISAEDNYGYTF

V gene: TRBV27
J gene: TRBJ2-7
D gene: TRBD1
CDR3 length: 11
clone size: -
CDR3 DNA: TGTGCCAGCGGGACAGGAGGCGAGCAGTACTTC
CDR3 protein: CASGTGGEQYF

V gene: TRBV5-4
J gene: TRBJ1-6
D gene: -
CDR3 length: 15
clone size: -
CDR3 DNA: TGTGCCAGCAGCTTGGTGGCAGGGTCTGATTCACCCCTCCACTTT
CDR3 protein: CASSLVAGSDSPLHF

V gene: TRBV27
J gene: TRBJ2-1
D gene: TRBD1
CDR3 length: 13
clone size: -
CDR3 DNA: TGTGCCAGCAGTGCCGGGACAGGGAATGAGCAGTTCTTC
CDR3 protein: CASSAGTGNEQFF

V gene: TRBV4-1
J gene: TRBJ2-7
D gene: TRBD2
CDR3 length: 15
clone size: -
CDR3 DNA: TGCGCCAGCAGCCAAGAACTCCGGGAGGGCTACGAGCAGTACTTC
CDR3 protein: CASSQELREGYEQYF

V gene: TRBV7-9
J gene: TRBJ1-2
D gene: TRBD1
CDR3 length: 15
clone size: -
CDR3 DNA: TGTGCCAGCAGTTCTACAGGGGACGAAGGCTATGGCTACACCTTC
CDR3 protein: CASSSTGDEGYGYTF

V gene: TRBV9
J gene: TRBJ1-3
D gene: TRBD1
CDR3 length: 15
clone size: -
CDR3 DNA: TGTGCCAGCAGCGAGGGGACAGGAGCTGGAAACACCATATATTTT
CDR3 protein: CASSEGTGAGNTIYF

V gene: TRBV6-1
J gene: TRBJ2-7
D gene: TRBD1
CDR3 length: 16
clone size: -
CDR3 DNA: TGTGCCAGCAGTGGTTTCGGGACAGGAAATGCCTACGAGCAGTACTTC
CDR3 protein: CASSGFGTGNAYEQYF

V gene: TRBV6-1
J gene: TRBJ1-5
D gene: -
CDR3 length: 14
clone size: -
CDR3 DNA: TGTGCCAGCAGTGAACTAGGAGGGGGTCAGCCCCAGCATTTT
CDR3 protein: CASSELGGGQPQHF

V gene: TRBV13
J gene: TRBJ2-7
D gene: TRBD1
CDR3 length: 16
clone size: -
CDR3 DNA: TGTGCCAGCAGCACCGGACAGGGGGTTTTATCGTGGGAGCAGTACTTC
CDR3 protein: CASSTGQGVLSWEQYF

V gene: TRBV6-2/TRBV6-3
J gene: TRBJ2-1
D gene: TRBD2
CDR3 length: 17
clone size: -
CDR3 DNA: TGTGCCAGCTGGAACCTTTTGGGCGGGAGCTCCTACAATGAGCAGTTCTTC
CDR3 protein: CASWNLLGGSSYNEQFF

V gene: TRBV9
J gene: TRBJ1-3
D gene: -
CDR3 length: 15
clone size: -
CDR3 DNA: TGTGCCAGCAGCTTCTCCGACCTCTCTGGAAACACCATATATTTT
CDR3 protein: CASSFSDLSGNTIYF

V gene: TRBV7-2
J gene: TRBJ1-2
D gene: TRBD1
CDR3 length: 13
clone size: -
CDR3 DNA: TGTGCCAGCAGCTACCTAACAGGGGGCGGCTACACCTTC
CDR3 protein: CASSYLTGGGYTF

V gene: TRBV18
J gene: TRBJ2-3
D gene: TRBD2
CDR3 length: 17
clone size: -
CDR3 DNA: TGTGCCAGCTCACCGTTTTGGCTAGCGGGATCTCGAGATACGCAGTATTTT
CDR3 protein: CASSPFWLAGSRDTQYF

V gene: TRBV29-1
J gene: TRBJ2-1
D gene: TRBD1
CDR3 length: 13
clone size: -
CDR3 DNA: TGCAGCGTCGGACAGGCATCCTACAATGAGCAGTTCTTC
CDR3 protein: CSVGQASYNEQFF

V gene: TRBV10-2
J gene: TRBJ2-3
D gene: -
CDR3 length: 13
clone size: -
CDR3 DNA: TGCGCCACCAGGGACACTCACACAGATACGCAGTATTTT
CDR3 protein: CATRDTHTDTQYF

V gene: TRBV7-6
J gene: TRBJ2-2
D gene: -
CDR3 length: 16
clone size: -
CDR3 DNA: TGTGCCAGCAGCGTCGACAGCGCTACGAACACCGGGGAGCTGTTTTTT
CDR3 protein: CASSVDSATNTGELFF

V gene: TRBV15
J gene: TRBJ2-1
D gene: TRBD2
CDR3 length: 18
clone size: -
CDR3 DNA: TGTGCCACCAGCAGAGAGCCCCCCGAGGGAGGGCCCTACAATGAGCAGTTCTTC
CDR3 protein: CATSREPPEGGPYNEQFF

V gene: TRBV9
J gene: TRBJ2-3
D gene: -
CDR3 length: 15
clone size: -
CDR3 DNA: TGTGCCAGCAGCGTAGGTGGTTCCCCTACAGATACGCAGTATTTT
CDR3 protein: CASSVGGSPTDTQYF

V gene: TRBV14
J gene: TRBJ2-1
D gene: -
CDR3 length: 17
clone size: -
CDR3 DNA: TGTGCCAGCAGCCAAGATGGGAGCAAGAGCTCCTACAATGAGCAGTTCTTC
CDR3 protein: CASSQDGSKSSYNEQFF

V gene: TRBV4-2
J gene: TRBJ2-7
D gene: -
CDR3 length: 14
clone size: once
CDR3 DNA: TGTGCCAGCAGCCAGGTAGAGGGCATCCACGAGCAGTACTTC
CDR3 protein: CASSQVEGIHEQYF